This entry lists 20 T cell receptor beta chains sequenced from one sample in a study of cytomegalovirus exposure and HLA in healthy donors. It was with 60 Vbeta and 13 Jbeta primers that the PCR ran. Libraries were prepared by immunoSEQ multiplex PCR; TCRdb keeps only in-frame clonotypes and omits some of them. The sample lists around 150,000 clones, more than 75% occurring once. The sample was PBMCs. The receptors originated from a woman aged 45-59 years in good health and CMV-seropositive.

V is TRBV5-6 and J is TRBJ2-1, with TRBD2 matching over 8 bases. The CDR3 spans 17 residues. Losses at the gene ends were 1 base for V and 1 base for J; bases not matched to a gene: 7. In germline, CDR1 is SGHDT, CDR2 YYEEEE. CDR3 coding DNA: TGTGCCAGCAGCTTGACGGGGGGGGCCTTGTCCTACAATGAGCAGTTCTTC. Its translation: CASSLTGGALSYNEQFF.

This clone came up a few times. CDR3 bases: TGTGCCAGCAGTTTGGGACAGGGCTTGAACACTGAAGCTTTCTTT. It yields the protein CASSLGQGLNTEAFF. The rearrangement joins TRBV6-6 to TRBJ1-1; TRBD1 matches at 9 bases. This CDR3 has 15 amino acids. J lost 0 bases, V lost 4 bases, and 3 bases had no gene match. Germline V gives CDR1 MNHNY, CDR2 SVGAGI (reference sequence).

This clone was seen just once. Other DNA sequences in this sample translate to the same CDR3. The rearrangement uses TRBV27 and TRBJ1-3; D is possibly TRBD1 (6 bases). Trimming took 6 bases from V and 0 from J, leaving 12 bases between them. Germline CDR1 MNHEY, CDR2 SMNVEV (reference sequence). This CDR3 is built from 15 residues. In DNA form, the CDR3 reads TGTGCCAGCAGCCTTACAGGGTTCTCTGGAAACACCATATATTTT. This sequence encodes CASSLTGFSGNTIYF.

The V gene is TRBV21-1, the J gene TRBJ2-7; the table's D call TRBD2 went unverified against the DNA. TRBV21-1 is recorded as a pseudogene. The CDR3 covers 17 residues. The CDR3 loop reads CASSRRGPTQLVYEQYF. CDR3 sequence (DNA): TGTGCCAGCAGCAGGCGGGGGCCGACCCAATTGGTTTACGAGCAGTACTTC.

The V gene is TRBV10-3, the J gene TRBJ1-4; tentatively, D is TRBD1 (5 bases). V gave up 8 bases and J gave up 8 bases, with 12 bases separating them. CDR3 size: 12 residues. Germline V gene data show CDR1 as ENHRY and CDR2 as SYGVKD. This CDR3 is CAISAGGEKLFF. CDR3 sequence (DNA): TGTGCCATCTCCGCCGGGGGAGAAAAACTGTTTTTT.

The chain has TRBV4-1 and TRBJ2-5, with TRBD2 matching 7 bases. Near its end, the DNA agrees better with TRBJ2-7, so the J call may be wrong. Per germline, CDR1 MGHRA and CDR2 YSYEKL. The CDR3 loop spans 15 amino acids. In DNA form, the CDR3 reads TGCGCCAGCAGCCCCAGGGAAGCGGGGTCCTACGAGCAGTACTTC. Translation gives CASSPREAGSYEQYF.

There are a few counts of this clone. The genes are TRBV15 and TRBJ1-6; 7 positions agree with TRBD1. CDR3 length: 13 residues. CDR1 is LNHNV, CDR2 YYDKDF, per germline (reference sequence). The J segment lost 4 bases and the V segment lost 9 bases, leaving 3 bases of the junction unmatched. The CDR3, as DNA: TGTGCCACGCGGGACAGTTATAATTCACCCCTCCACTTT. Amino acids: CATRDSYNSPLHF.

This clone was observed a single time. This sequence joins TRBV5-1 and TRBJ1-1; 10 bases match TRBD1. Losses at the gene ends were 1 base for V and 8 bases for J; bases not matched to a gene: 2. CDR1 SGHRS and CDR2 YFSETQ come from the germline V gene. The CDR3 has 13 amino acids. The DNA for the CDR3 is TGCGCCAGCAGCTTGAGGGACAGGGGAGAAGCTTTCTTT. Its protein product is CASSLRDRGEAFF.

The V and J genes are TRBV28 and TRBJ2-5; 8 bases agree with TRBD2. This CDR3 contains 17 residues. V lost 7 bases to trimming and J lost 5 bases; unmatched junction nucleotides: 18. CDR1 is MDHEN and CDR2 is SYDVKM in the germline V gene. The DNA of the CDR3 is TGTGCCAGCAATCGGGCGGGAGGAGGCGAGGCCTCCGAGACCCAGTACTTC. This codes for CASNRAGGGEASETQYF.

The chain recombines TRBV7-3 with TRBJ2-2; tentatively, D is TRBD1 (6 bases). V was clipped by 5 bases and J by 3 bases, with 19 bases between them. Germline V gives CDR1 SGHTA, CDR2 FQGTGA. This CDR3 spans 17 amino acids. DNA for the CDR3: TGTGCCAGCAGCCCCAACAGGGAAACAGCTTACACCGGGGAGCTGTTTTTT. Protein sequence: CASSPNRETAYTGELFF.

This clone was seen a handful of times. This chain links TRBV5-4 with TRBJ2-2; 8 bases agree with TRBD2. Germline V gives CDR1 SGHNT, CDR2 YYREEE (reference sequence). This CDR3 has 15 residues. Germline trimming cut 4 bases from V and 6 bases from J; bases unmatched to any gene: 8. The CDR3 region has the DNA TGTGCCAGCAGCGCCGGGACTAGTTTCTCCGGGGAGCTGTTTTTT. It translates to CASSAGTSFSGELFF.

The chain is built from TRBV2 and TRBJ2-1, with TRBD2 matching over 10 bases. After removal of 4 bases from V and 9 bases from J, the junction contained 6 bases not matched to a gene. The length of the CDR3 is 14 residues. The germline V gene has CDR1 SNHLY and CDR2 FYNNEI. This CDR3 is CASSGAGGPTEQFF. The DNA for the CDR3 is TGTGCCAGCAGTGGAGCGGGAGGGCCCACTGAGCAGTTCTTC.

This clone was seen only once. The chain carries TRBV4-1 and TRBJ2-3; TRBD2 matches at 10 bases. This CDR3 spans 18 amino acids. V lost 5 bases and J lost 0; bases outside the gene matches: 11. Germline V gene sequence: CDR1 MGHRA, CDR2 YSYEKL. DNA for the CDR3: TGCGCCAGCAGCTCCCCTAGCGGGGGTGCTCCCAGCACAGATACGCAGTATTTT. Translating it yields CASSSPSGGAPSTDTQYF.

The genes are TRBV19 and TRBJ2-1; tentatively, D is TRBD1 (6 bases). The CDR3 has 14 amino acids. Germline V gives CDR1 LNHDA, CDR2 SQIVND (reference sequence). Trimming pared 0 bases from V and 7 bases from J, leaving 10 bases between. CDR3 sequence (DNA): TGTGCCAGTAGTATAGAAAGGGGGTGGAATGAGCAGTTCTTC. Protein sequence: CASSIERGWNEQFF.

The chain recombines TRBV15 with TRBJ1-5; possible D gene TRBD1, 6 bases. V was clipped by 1 base and J by 1 base, with 8 bases between them. The CDR3 loop spans 15 amino acids. Germline CDR1 is LNHNV and CDR2 is YYDKDF (reference sequence). The CDR3 nucleotides are TGTGCCACCAGCAGAGGTGACAGGAGCAATCAGCCCCAGCATTTT. Its protein product is CATSRGDRSNQPQHF.

V usage is TRBV6-6 and J usage is TRBJ1-6, with D hard to call. The V end lost 7 bases, the J end lost 7 bases, and 17 bases lay between the germline ends. The CDR3 length is 15 residues. Germline CDR1 MNHNY, CDR2 SVGAGI (reference sequence). CDR3 nucleotide sequence: TGTGCCAGCACCCCCGACGGAGAGTTCAATTCACCCCTCCACTTT. Its protein product is CASTPDGEFNSPLHF.

CDR3 nucleotide sequence: TGCGCCAGCACTCCAAGACAGGGGGCACAGAATGGCTACACCTTC. Amino acids: CASTPRQGAQNGYTF. This chain connects TRBV5-1 to TRBJ1-2, with TRBD1 identical over 10 bases. This CDR3 contains 15 residues. CDR1 SGHRS and CDR2 YFSETQ come from the germline V gene. V dropped 6 bases and J dropped 6; count of bases not matched to a gene: 11.

V is TRBV4-1 and J is TRBJ2-7, with TRBD1 matching 7 bases. Germline V CDR1 and CDR2: MGHRA, YSYEKL. The CDR3 consists of 17 residues. Trimming removed 3 bases from V and 1 base from J; junction bases left unmatched: 12. CDR3 nucleotides: TGCGCCAGCAGCCACCCCGGGACAGCACGAGGTTCCTACGAGCAGTACTTC. Amino acid sequence: CASSHPGTARGSYEQYF.

The chain is built from TRBV2 and TRBJ1-1, with D perhaps TRBD1 (6 bases). V was cut by 5 bases and J by 2 bases, with 12 bases left in between. The CDR3 covers 14 residues. Germline CDR1 is SNHLY and CDR2 is FYNNEI. The CDR3 spells CASSRTAENTEAFF. CDR3 DNA: TGTGCCAGCAGTCGGACAGCTGAAAACACTGAAGCTTTCTTT.

This clone has just a few counts. The V call is TRBV5-1, the J call TRBJ2-1, with 9 bases matching TRBD2. This CDR3 contains 19 residues. Germline values: CDR1 SGHRS, CDR2 YFSETQ. V lost 3 bases, J lost 2 bases, and 15 bases stayed unmatched. The CDR3 here is CASSSRPLAGENTYNEQFF. The CDR3 coding sequence is TGCGCCAGCAGCTCAAGGCCACTAGCGGGTGAAAACACCTACAATGAGCAGTTCTTC. Full variable domain (remainder filled in from reference TRBV5-1 and TRBJ2-1): KAGVTQTPRYLIKTRGQQVTLSCSPISGHRSVSWYQQTPGQGLQFLFEYFSETQRNKGNFPGRFSGRQFSNSRSEMNVSTLELGDSALYLCASSSRPLAGENTYNEQFFGPGTRLTVL.